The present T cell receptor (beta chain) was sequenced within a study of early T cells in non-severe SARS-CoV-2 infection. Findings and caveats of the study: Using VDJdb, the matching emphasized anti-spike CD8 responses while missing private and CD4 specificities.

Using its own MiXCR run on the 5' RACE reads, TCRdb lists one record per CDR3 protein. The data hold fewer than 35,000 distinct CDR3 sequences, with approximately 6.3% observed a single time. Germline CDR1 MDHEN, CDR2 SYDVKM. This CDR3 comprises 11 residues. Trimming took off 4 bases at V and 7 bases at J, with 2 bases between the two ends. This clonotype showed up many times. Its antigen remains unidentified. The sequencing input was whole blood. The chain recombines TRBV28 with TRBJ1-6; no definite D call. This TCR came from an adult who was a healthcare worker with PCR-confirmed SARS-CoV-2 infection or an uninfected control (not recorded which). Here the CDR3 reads CASSYNSPLHF. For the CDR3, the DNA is TGTGCCAGCAGTTACAATTCACCCCTCCACTTT.